This TCR beta chain was identified during a study of CD8 T cells in Susac syndrome. RNA totalling about 0.5 to 1 ug underwent reverse transcription with random hexamers. TCR beta CDR3 was amplified by immunoSEQ multiplex PCR. This amplification extended across 54 Vbeta and 13 Jbeta segments. TCRdb reprocessed the immunoSEQ multiplex PCR reads with MiXCR, giving one entry per CDR3 protein. In the table there are 150,000 to 200,000 distinct CDR3 sequences, approximately 93% of which are singletons. CDR3 length: 16 amino acids. Trimming at V came to 2 bases and at J to 0 bases, leaving 4 bases not matched to a gene. CDR1 and CDR2 from the germline V gene are SGHTA and FQGTGA.

This receptor was identified in a human donor with multiple sclerosis. The chain recombines TRBV7-3 with TRBJ2-3; 8 bases line up with TRBD2. The specimen sequenced was CD4+ T cells from PBMCs. The CDR3: CASSLFSSGSTDTQYF. The CDR3 nucleotides read TGTGCCAGCAGCTTATTTTCTAGCGGGAGCACAGATACGCAGTATTTT.